This T cell receptor (beta chain) was retrieved from a study of spatial heterogeneity in lung cancer (dated by TCRdb to about 2019). General notes on the study: Beta-chain transcripts were consistently detected in greater numbers than alpha-chain transcripts, which likely reflects a higher abundance of beta-chain transcripts. Both alpha and beta chains were TCR-sequenced in samples taken at surgery, namely 220 tumor regions, more than 62 matched nontumor lung samples and just over 55 PBMC samples. In the raw uncorrected reads, each unique combination of TCR and UMI appeared on average more than ten times. TCR repertoire features were related to nonsynonymous mutation counts determined by whole-exome sequencing of tumor tissue. TCR alpha and beta repertoires were quantitatively compared across multiple tumor regions, matched nontumor lung and blood in non-small cell lung cancer.

Paper-wide results and their limitations: Ubiquitous expanded tumor TCRs were found in blood more often at tumor resection than at routine follow-up. Additional single-cell paired TCR alpha and beta sequencing was considered necessary to confirm, at a functional level, the hypothesis that regional TCRs recognize regional mutations.

The time point label corresponds to: sample taken at primary tumor resection. Whole RNA extracted from tumor and nontumor lung tissue, or from cryopreserved PBMC samples, was used for TCR sequencing without cell sorting. The donors were about 71 patients from the lung TRACERx cohort who had early-stage, untreated non-small cell lung cancer. Only patients for whom sufficient RNA was available from at least two tumor regions were selected for TCR sequencing. This clonotype is deemed medium-sized (0.01 to 0.1%). Its antigen target is currently unknown. No much larger clone is present one base from it, and per-base qualities are unavailable. The germline V end is reduced by 5 bases and the J end by 5 bases; junction bases left unmatched: 18. The cysteine opens and the phenylalanine closes a CDR3 of 18 amino acids. The CDR3 DNA has 54 bases and is translated from base 1. Library creation used 5' RACE. This sample was sequenced with a NextSeq 500. To allow correction of PCR and sequencing errors, the TCR library protocol tagged every TCR cDNA molecule with a unique molecular identifier. The source study handled its data this way. TCR identification, UMI-based error correction and CDR3 extraction were all carried out with Decombinator tools. TCRs above a frequency of 2 per 1,000, corresponding to the top 1% of the tumor frequency distribution, were defined as expanded. Renyi diversity was computed with the R vegan package after each repertoire had been subsampled 100 times to 5,000 TCRs. CDR3 similarity networks were constructed using string-kernel similarity of amino acid triplets, with links drawn between CDR3s whose pairwise similarity was above 0.82. The public sequencing data were trimmed at Q25 with fastp and processed into clonotypes with MiXCR by TCRdb, which kept only in-frame beta chains. Entries are consolidated by CDR3 protein sequence, retaining the most common genes and DNA. Clone size and V and J calls follow TCRdb, not the original study. This sample lists 9,500 to 12,000 distinct CDR3 sequences; around 22% were detected once. The ten largest clones take up roughly 30% of the sample.

The V gene is TRBV12-3 or TRBV12-4 and the J gene is TRBJ2-1; 7 middle bases align to TRBD2. The sequence was obtained from a female donor with early-stage non-small cell lung cancer. Material: PBMCs, obtained at surgery. CDR3 protein: CASSQQYWDLGRDNEQFF. In nucleotides, the sequence is TGTGCCAGCAGTCAACAATATTGGGATCTAGGGAGGGACAATGAGCAGTTCTTC.